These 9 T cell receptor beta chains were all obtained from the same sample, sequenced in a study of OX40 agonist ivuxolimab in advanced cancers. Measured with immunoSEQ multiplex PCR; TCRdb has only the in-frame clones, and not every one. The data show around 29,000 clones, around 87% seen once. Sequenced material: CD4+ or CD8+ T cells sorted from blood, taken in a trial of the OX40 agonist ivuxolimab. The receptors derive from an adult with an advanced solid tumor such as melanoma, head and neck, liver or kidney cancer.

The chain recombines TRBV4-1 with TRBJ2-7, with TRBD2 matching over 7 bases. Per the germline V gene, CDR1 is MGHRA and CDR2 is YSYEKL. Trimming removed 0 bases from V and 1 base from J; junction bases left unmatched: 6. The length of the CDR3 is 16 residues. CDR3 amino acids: CASSQDFGGGSYEQYF. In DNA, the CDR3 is TGCGCCAGCAGCCAAGATTTTGGGGGGGGGTCCTACGAGCAGTACTTC.

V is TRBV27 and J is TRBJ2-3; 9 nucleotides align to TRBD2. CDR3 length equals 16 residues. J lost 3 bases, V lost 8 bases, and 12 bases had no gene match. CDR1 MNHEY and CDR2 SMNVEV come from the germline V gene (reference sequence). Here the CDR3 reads CASSRGGAGRTDTQYF. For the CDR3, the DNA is TGTGCCAGCTCTCGCGGGGGGGCCGGAAGGACAGATACGCAGTATTTT.

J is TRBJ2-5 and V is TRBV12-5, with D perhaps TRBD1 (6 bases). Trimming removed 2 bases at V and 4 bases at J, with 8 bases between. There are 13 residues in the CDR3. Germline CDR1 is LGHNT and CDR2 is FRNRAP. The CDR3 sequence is CASGLNRVETQYF. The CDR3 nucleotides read TGTGCTAGTGGTTTGAACAGGGTAGAGACCCAGTACTTC. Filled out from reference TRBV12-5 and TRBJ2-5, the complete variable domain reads DARVTQTPRHKVTEMGQEVTMRCQPILGHNTVFWYRQTMMQGLELLAYFRNRAPLDDSGMPKDRFSAEMPDATLATLKIQPSEPRDSAVYFCASGLNRVETQYFGPGTRLLVL.

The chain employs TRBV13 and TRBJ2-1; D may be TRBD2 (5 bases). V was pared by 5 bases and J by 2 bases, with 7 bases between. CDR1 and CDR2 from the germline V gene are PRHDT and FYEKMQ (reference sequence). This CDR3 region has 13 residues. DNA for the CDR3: TGTGCCAGCAGCCTCGGGACCTACAATGAGCAGTTCTTC. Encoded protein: CASSLGTYNEQFF.

The CDR3 DNA reads as TGTGCCAGCAGTTTCCTCGACACCACCGGGGAGCTGTTTTTT. It codes for CASSFLDTTGELFF. The chain carries TRBV27 and TRBJ2-2; D is ambiguous. With 3 bases removed from V and 4 bases from J, the gap between germline ends came to 9 bases. Germline lookup yields CDR1 MNHEY and CDR2 SMNVEV (reference sequence). The CDR3 is made up of 14 amino acids.

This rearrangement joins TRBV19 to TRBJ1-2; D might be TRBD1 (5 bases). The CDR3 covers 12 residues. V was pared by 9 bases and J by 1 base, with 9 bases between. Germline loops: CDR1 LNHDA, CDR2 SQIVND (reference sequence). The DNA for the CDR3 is TGTGCCAGCTTGACAGTTAACTATGGCTACACCTTC. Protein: CASLTVNYGYTF.

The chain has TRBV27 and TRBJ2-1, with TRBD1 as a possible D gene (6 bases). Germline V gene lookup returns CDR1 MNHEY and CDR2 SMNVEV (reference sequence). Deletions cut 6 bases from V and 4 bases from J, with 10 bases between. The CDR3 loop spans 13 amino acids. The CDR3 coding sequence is TGTGCCAGCAGGAATGGACAGTACAATGAGCAGTTCTTC. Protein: CASRNGQYNEQFF.

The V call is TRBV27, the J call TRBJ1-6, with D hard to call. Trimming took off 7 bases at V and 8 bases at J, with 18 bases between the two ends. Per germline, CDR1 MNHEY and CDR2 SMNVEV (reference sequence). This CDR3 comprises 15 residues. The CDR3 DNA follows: TGTGCCAGCAATACCTTTTTGCGGCAGGATTCACCCCTCCACTTT. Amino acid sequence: CASNTFLRQDSPLHF.

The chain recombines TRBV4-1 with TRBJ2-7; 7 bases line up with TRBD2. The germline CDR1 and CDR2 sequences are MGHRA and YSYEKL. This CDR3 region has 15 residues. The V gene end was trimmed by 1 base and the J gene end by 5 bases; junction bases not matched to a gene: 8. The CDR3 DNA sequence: TGCGCCAGCAGCCAAGGGGACCGGGGGGACCACGAGCAGTACTTC. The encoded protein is CASSQGDRGDHEQYF.